This TCR beta chain was found in a study of blood T cell repertoires in COVID-19. Study-level background: The study drew acute and convalescent COVID-19 samples from the United States, Italy and Spain. Sources were T cells, B-cell-depleted T cells, or PBMCs; the material itself was cDNA or gDNA.

With 4 bases removed from V and 6 bases from J, the gap between germline ends came to 15 bases. CDR1 and CDR2 from the germline V gene are WNHNN and SYGVQD (reference sequence). The CDR3 is 15 amino acids. Authors' methods: Nucleated cell number was recorded as an estimate derived from reference gene primer amplification. This table comes from immunoSEQ multiplex PCR, and its TCRdb copy is limited to in-frame clones, with some not included. D and trimming were read from the DNA, whereas the V and J calls and clone size are those reported in that table. This table has roughly 140,000 clones, roughly four fifths appearing once.

This clonotype was sampled from a human donor in a cohort sampled during active COVID-19. This chain uses TRBV10-1 with TRBJ2-2; D may be TRBD1 (5 bases). Sequences were obtained from peripheral blood. The CDR3, as DNA: TGCGCCAGCAGTGGGACAATCAAAGGTGCCGGGGAGCTGTTTTTT. Residues: CASSGTIKGAGELFF.